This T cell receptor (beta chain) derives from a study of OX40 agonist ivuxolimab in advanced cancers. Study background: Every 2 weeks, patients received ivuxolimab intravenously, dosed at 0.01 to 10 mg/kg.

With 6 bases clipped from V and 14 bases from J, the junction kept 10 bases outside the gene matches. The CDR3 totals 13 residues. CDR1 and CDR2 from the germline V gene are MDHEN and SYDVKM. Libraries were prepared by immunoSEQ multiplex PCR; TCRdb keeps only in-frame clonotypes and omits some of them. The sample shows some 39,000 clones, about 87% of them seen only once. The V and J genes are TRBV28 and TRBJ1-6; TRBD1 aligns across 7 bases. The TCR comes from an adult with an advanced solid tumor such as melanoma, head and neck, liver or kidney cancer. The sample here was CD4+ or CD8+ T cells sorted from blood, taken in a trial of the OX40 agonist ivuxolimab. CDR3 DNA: TGTGCCAGCAGGACAGGGACTCCGGAGACCCTCCACTTT. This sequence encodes CASRTGTPETLHF.